The present T cell receptor beta chain was sequenced within a study of cytomegalovirus exposure and HLA in healthy donors. Overall study results and limits: Near-uniform donor sequencing depth was presumed by presence/absence analyses. TCR beta sequences numbering around 15,000 were associated with HLA alleles at 0.05 false discovery rate in a later analysis.

PCR involved 60 Vbeta and 13 Jbeta primers. TCRdb's copy holds only in-frame clones and misses some; the assay was immunoSEQ multiplex PCR. The repertoire has tens of thousands of clones, roughly 69% of them found once; the top ten carry less than 8%. A remark on this clone: Its antigen is undetermined.

There are 12 residues in the CDR3. Trimming at V came to 10 bases and at J to 6 bases, leaving 4 bases not matched to a gene. Germline CDR1 LNHDA, CDR2 SQIVND (reference sequence). The rearrangement uses TRBV19 and TRBJ1-3, with TRBD1 matching 9 bases. The TCR sequence derives from a woman in her forties or fifties in good health and CMV-seropositive. Sequenced sample: PBMCs. The CDR3: CATGTGQNTIYF. CDR3 in DNA: TGTGCCACCGGGACAGGGCAAAACACCATATATTTT.